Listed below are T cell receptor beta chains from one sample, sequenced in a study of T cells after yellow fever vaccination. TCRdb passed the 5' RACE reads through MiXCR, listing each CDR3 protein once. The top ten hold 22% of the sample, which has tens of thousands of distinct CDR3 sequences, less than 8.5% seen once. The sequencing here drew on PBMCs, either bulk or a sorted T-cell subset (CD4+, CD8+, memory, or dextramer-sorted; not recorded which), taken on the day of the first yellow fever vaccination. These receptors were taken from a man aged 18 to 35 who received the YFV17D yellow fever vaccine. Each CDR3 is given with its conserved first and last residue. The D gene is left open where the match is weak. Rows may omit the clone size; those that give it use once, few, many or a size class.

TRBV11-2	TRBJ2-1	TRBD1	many	CASSHIKGAGPNEQFF	TGTGCCAGCAGCCATATCAAGGGGGCTGGACCCAATGAGCAGTTCTTC
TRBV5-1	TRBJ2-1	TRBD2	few	CASSLSRLAGPHGDEQFF	TGCGCCAGCAGCTTGAGTAGGCTAGCGGGGCCCCACGGGGATGAGCAGTTCTTC
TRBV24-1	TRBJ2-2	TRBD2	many	CATREGGGENTGELFF	TGTGCCACCCGCGAGGGTGGGGGGGAAAACACCGGGGAGCTGTTTTTT
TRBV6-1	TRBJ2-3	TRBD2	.	CASSHTGGSGGAGTDTQYF	TGTGCCAGCAGTCATACCGGGGGGAGCGGGGGGGCCGGAACAGATACGCAGTATTTT
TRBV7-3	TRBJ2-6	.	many	CASTPSGANVLTF	TGTGCCAGCACCCCCTCTGGGGCCAACGTCCTGACTTTC
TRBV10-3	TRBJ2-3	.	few	CAISDNRGSTLLGDVSTDTQYF	TGTGCCATCAGTGATAACAGAGGAAGTACTTTGCTTGGTGACGTGAGCACAGATACGCAGTATTTT
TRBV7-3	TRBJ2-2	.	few	CASSPKLKPRGLGELFF	TGTGCCAGCAGCCCCAAACTAAAGCCAAGGGGCCTCGGGGAGCTGTTTTTT
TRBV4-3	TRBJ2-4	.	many	CASSQGSYSNIQYF	TGCGCCAGCAGCCAAGGGTCATACTCAAACATTCAGTACTTC
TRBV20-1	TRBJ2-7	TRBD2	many	CSASASLAGKVEQYF	TGCAGTGCTAGTGCGTCACTAGCGGGGAAGGTCGAGCAGTACTTC
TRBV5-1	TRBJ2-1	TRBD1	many	CASSVGTASKGDEQFF	TGCGCCAGCAGCGTAGGGACAGCTTCTAAGGGGGATGAGCAGTTCTTC
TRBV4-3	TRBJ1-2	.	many	CASSQILNYGYTF	TGCGCCAGCAGCCAAATCCTTAACTATGGCTACACCTTC
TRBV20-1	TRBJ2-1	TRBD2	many	CSAGTSGGAGNEQFF	TGCAGTGCTGGGACTAGCGGGGGGGCCGGCAATGAGCAGTTCTTC
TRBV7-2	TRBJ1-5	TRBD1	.	CASSFNRGEQPQHF	TGTGCCAGCAGCTTTAACAGGGGTGAACAGCCCCAGCATTTT
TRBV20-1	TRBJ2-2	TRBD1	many	CSAPAPGQGAGELFF	TGCAGTGCTCCAGCGCCGGGACAGGGGGCCGGGGAGCTGTTTTTT